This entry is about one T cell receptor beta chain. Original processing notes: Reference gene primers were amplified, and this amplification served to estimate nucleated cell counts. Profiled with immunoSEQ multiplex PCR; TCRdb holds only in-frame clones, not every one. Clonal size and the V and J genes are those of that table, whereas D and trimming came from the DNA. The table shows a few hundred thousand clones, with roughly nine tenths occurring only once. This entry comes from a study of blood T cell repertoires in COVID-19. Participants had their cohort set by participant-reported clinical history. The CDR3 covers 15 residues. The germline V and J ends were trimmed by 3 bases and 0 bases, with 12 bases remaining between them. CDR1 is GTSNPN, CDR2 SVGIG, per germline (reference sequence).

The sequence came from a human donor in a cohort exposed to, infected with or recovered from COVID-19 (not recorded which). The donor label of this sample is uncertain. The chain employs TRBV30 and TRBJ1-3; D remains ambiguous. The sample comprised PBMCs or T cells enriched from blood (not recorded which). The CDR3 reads CAWRVAGSSGNTIYF. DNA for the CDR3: TGTGCCTGGAGGGTCGCGGGAAGCTCTGGAAACACCATATATTTT.